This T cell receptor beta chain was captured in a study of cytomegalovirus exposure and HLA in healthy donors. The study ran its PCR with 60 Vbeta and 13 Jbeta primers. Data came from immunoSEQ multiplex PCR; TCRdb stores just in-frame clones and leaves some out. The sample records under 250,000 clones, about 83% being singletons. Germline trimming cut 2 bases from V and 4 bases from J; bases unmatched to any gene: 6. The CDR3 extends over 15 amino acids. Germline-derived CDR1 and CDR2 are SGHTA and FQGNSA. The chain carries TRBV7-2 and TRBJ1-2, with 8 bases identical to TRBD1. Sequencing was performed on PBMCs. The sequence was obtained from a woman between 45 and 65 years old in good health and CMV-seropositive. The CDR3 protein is CASSLSGQGTYGYTF. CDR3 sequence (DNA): TGTGCCAGCAGCTTAAGTGGACAGGGCACCTATGGCTACACCTTC.